Shown below are 30 T cell receptor beta chains from a single sample sequenced in a study of CD8+CD57+ T cells in acquired aplastic anemia. It was genomic DNA that served as the template for profiling TCR beta VDJ and CDR3. TCRdb itself ran the reads through MiXCR, one entry per CDR3 protein. Of approximately 170,000 distinct CDR3 sequences in the sample, about 60% were seen once. Sample: sorted CD4+, CD8+, or CD8+CD57+ T cells (not recorded which) from PBMCs. The receptor set was obtained from a human donor in good health.

The rearrangement links TRBV19 to TRBJ2-1; no definite D call. CDR3 length: 16 residues. With 1 base removed from V and 4 bases from J, the gap between germline ends came to 14 bases. The germline gives CDR1 LNHDA, CDR2 SQIVND (reference sequence). As DNA, the CDR3 is TGTGCCAGTAGTATAGTAGGAAGCTTTACATACAATGAGCAGTTCTTC. It yields the protein CASSIVGSFTYNEQFF.

The chain employs TRBV15 and TRBJ1-1; 7 bases match TRBD1. CDR1 is LNHNV, CDR2 YYDKDF, per germline (reference sequence). Trimming at V came to 1 base and at J to 6 bases, leaving 2 bases not matched to a gene. This CDR3 region has 13 residues. The CDR3 DNA sequence: TGTGCCACCAGCAGAGGAGACAGGGCTGAAGCTTTCTTT. This sequence encodes CATSRGDRAEAFF.

As to this clonotype: This may arise from a read error, as a much more abundant clone is one base away. The J gene is TRBJ2-7, the V gene TRBV6-6; D not certain. In germline, CDR1 is MNHNY, CDR2 SVGAGI (reference sequence). The CDR3 length is 13 residues. V was cut by 2 bases and J by 7 bases, with 12 bases left in between. Written as DNA, the CDR3 is TGTGCCAGCAGTTACCTGGGGTTGCATGAGCAGTACTTC. This codes for CASSYLGLHEQYF.

The gene calls are TRBV7-2 and TRBJ1-6; maybe TRBD1 (5 bases). The CDR3 sequence is 12 residues long. Germline CDR1 SGHTA, CDR2 FQGNSA. V was clipped by 3 bases and J by 12 bases, with 9 bases between them. CDR3 coding DNA: TGTGCCAGCAGCTTCCCTGGGGGACCCCTCCACTTT. Amino acid sequence: CASSFPGGPLHF.

This clonotype was found many times. This chain connects TRBV4-1 to TRBJ2-2; D gene ambiguous. This CDR3 region has 14 residues. Germline lookup yields CDR1 MGHRA and CDR2 YSYEKL. Trimming took 0 bases from V and 3 from J, leaving 5 bases between them. CDR3 in DNA: TGCGCCAGCAGCCAAGATGAGGACACCGGGGAGCTGTTTTTT. This translates into CASSQDEDTGELFF.

This sequence joins TRBV7-9 and TRBJ2-5; D unclear. This CDR3 contains 14 residues. The germline V gene has CDR1 SEHNR and CDR2 FQNEAQ (reference sequence). V lost 6 bases to trimming and J lost 0 bases, with 11 bases between them. The CDR3, as DNA: TGTGCCAGCAGGGCGAAAACCTACCAAGAGACCCAGTACTTC. This encodes CASRAKTYQETQYF.

This clonotype was recorded at least ten times. The chain is built from TRBV12-3 or TRBV12-4 and TRBJ2-5, with D possibly TRBD2 on 6 matching bases. The CDR3 runs 14 residues. Trimming removed 6 bases from V and 3 bases from J, with 14 bases in between. The CDR3 spells CASSLGTVKETQYF. The CDR3 bases are TGTGCCAGCAGCCTAGGGACTGTAAAAGAGACCCAGTACTTC.

V usage is TRBV7-6 and J usage is TRBJ2-3, with 10 bases lining up with TRBD2. Looked up from germline, CDR1 is SGHVS and CDR2 is FNYEAQ. Unmatched junction bases numbered 4, after V lost 1 base and J lost 3 bases. The CDR3 has 16 residues. CDR3 residues: CASSLEIAGGTDTQYF. CDR3 nucleotide sequence: TGTGCCAGCAGCTTAGAAATAGCGGGGGGAACAGATACGCAGTATTTT.

The genes are TRBV14 and TRBJ1-2, with D possibly being TRBD1 (5 bases). Germline values: CDR1 SGHDN, CDR2 FVKESK. V was clipped by 4 bases and J by 13 bases, with 16 bases between them. CDR3 size: 12 residues. CDR3: CASSLGTAHSTF. The DNA for the CDR3 is TGTGCCAGCAGCCTGGGGACCGCGCACTCCACCTTC. Filled out from reference TRBV14 and TRBJ1-2, the complete variable domain reads EAGVTQFPSHSVIEKGQTVTLRCDPISGHDNLYWYRRVMGKEIKFLLHFVKESKQDESGMPNNRFLAERTGGTYSTLKVQPAELEDSGVYFCASSLGTAHSTFGSGTRLTVV.

This chain joins TRBV20-1 and TRBJ2-7; TRBD1 matches 9 bases. V dropped 3 bases and J dropped 3; count of bases not matched to a gene: 9. The V gene's germline CDR1 is DFQATT and CDR2 SNEGSKA (reference sequence). The length of the CDR3 is 15 residues. CDR3 residues: CSARGLDRGFYEQYF. CDR3 sequence (DNA): TGCAGTGCTAGGGGATTGGACAGGGGTTTCTACGAGCAGTACTTC.

V gene TRBV9 combines with J gene TRBJ2-3; 11 bases map to TRBD2. The germline gives CDR1 SGDLS, CDR2 YYNGEE. J gave up 8 bases and V 0 bases, and 8 bases lay outside the gene matches. The CDR3 totals 16 residues. The DNA of the CDR3 is TGTGCCAGCAGCGTAGAAGGTAGCGGGGGGGGCGGTACGCAGTATTTT. Translated: CASSVEGSGGGGTQYF.

This clonotype was counted between two and nine times. The rearrangement uses TRBV29-1 and TRBJ2-7; no firm D call. Germline V gene data show CDR1 as SQVTM and CDR2 as ANQGSEA. Trimming removed 3 bases at V and 3 bases at J, with 6 bases between. The CDR3 length is 11 residues. The DNA of the CDR3 is TGCAGCGTTGAGACCGGCTACGAGCAGTACTTC. Its protein is CSVETGYEQYF.

This rearrangement joins TRBV2 to TRBJ2-1; D unresolved. V lost 1 base and J 4 bases, leaving 11 bases between the germline ends. This CDR3 spans 15 amino acids. CDR1 and CDR2 from the germline V gene are SNHLY and FYNNEI. The CDR3 coding sequence is TGTGCCAGCAGTGAAGGGCCCGGGTCGTACAATGAGCAGTTCTTC. Its translation is CASSEGPGSYNEQFF.

The chain carries TRBV7-8 and TRBJ1-2; tentative D call: TRBD1 (6 bases). The V end was cut by 5 bases, the J end by 3 bases, with 13 bases between. Germline V gives CDR1 SGHVS, CDR2 FQNEAQ. The CDR3 runs 14 residues. The CDR3 loop reads CASSPKRGHYGYTF. The DNA for the CDR3 is TGTGCCAGCAGCCCGAAACGGGGGCACTATGGCTACACCTTC.

This clonotype came up many times. The chain links TRBV20-1 to TRBJ2-2; D is uncertain. V lost 1 base to trimming and J lost 7 bases, with 28 bases between them. The CDR3 is 19 amino acids. Germline V lookup: CDR1 DFQATT, CDR2 SNEGSKA (reference sequence). The CDR3 DNA sequence: TGCAGTGCTAGAGTTATGGGTGGACCCTTGGCTGGCCCCAGCGGGGAGCTGTTTTTT. Its translation is CSARVMGGPLAGPSGELFF.

V and J are TRBV19 and TRBJ2-7; the D gene is possibly TRBD2 (5 bases). Germline-derived CDR1 and CDR2 are LNHDA and SQIVND (reference sequence). With 2 bases removed from V and 1 base from J, the gap between germline ends came to 15 bases. The CDR3 has 16 amino acids. As DNA, the CDR3 is TGTGCCAGTAGTATATCATACGCTGGAGGTTCCTACGAGCAGTACTTC. As protein: CASSISYAGGSYEQYF.

About this clonotype itself: A read error may produce the germline difference seen at one junction end. The chain carries TRBV5-1 and TRBJ2-2; D gene unclear. The CDR3 is 12 residues long. Germline CDR1 and CDR2: SGHRS and YFSETQ. CDR3 DNA: TGTGCCAGCAGCTCTAACGCCGGGGAGCTGTTTTTT. Translation gives CASSSNAGELFF.

Notes on this clonotype: This likely comes from a read error, as the CDR3 has no conserved phenylalanine or tryptophan at its end. The DNA is left out, because the CDR3 cannot be placed on it with certainty; the CDR3 is given as TCRdb lists it. The V gene is TRBV19, the J gene TRBJ1-2. Germline V gene lookup returns CDR1 LNHDA and CDR2 SQIVND (reference sequence). Termini included, the CDR3 measures 8 amino acids. The CDR3 reads CASSIAAS.

The count of this clonotype is one. The chain links TRBV10-3 to TRBJ2-2; TRBD2 aligns across 11 bases. V lost 10 bases to trimming and J lost 3 bases; unmatched junction nucleotides: 4. The CDR3 length is 14 residues. Germline V gives CDR1 ENHRY, CDR2 SYGVKD. The DNA for the CDR3 is TGTGCCACCCGTAGCGGGAGGGACACCGGGGAGCTGTTTTTT. Translating gives CATRSGRDTGELFF.

This clonotype has a single count. CDR3 DNA sequence: TGCGCCAGCAGCCCAGAGGGGGGCGGGTACGAGCAGTACTTC. Amino acids: CASSPEGGGYEQYF. This chain links TRBV4-3 with TRBJ2-7, with D possibly called TRBD1 or TRBD2 (6 bases each). This CDR3 spans 14 amino acids. Germline V gene data show CDR1 as LGHNA and CDR2 as YSLEER. Trimming shortened V by 4 bases and J by 4 bases, and 14 bases separated the two germline ends.

This clonotype was recorded at least ten times. The chain carries TRBV11-2 and TRBJ1-1; no clear D gene. From germline, CDR1 is SGHAT and CDR2 FQNNGV. There are 13 residues in the CDR3. The V gene lost 1 base and the J gene lost 11 bases, with 14 bases spanning the gap. Here the CDR3 reads CASSLGGVAQAFF. Here the CDR3 DNA reads TGTGCCAGCAGCTTAGGTGGGGTTGCCCAGGCTTTCTTT.

V is TRBV11-2 and J is TRBJ2-7; unclear D gene. There are 12 residues in the CDR3. V was shortened by 5 bases and J by 5 bases, with 10 bases between the two germline ends. Germline loops: CDR1 SGHAT, CDR2 FQNNGV. The CDR3 loop is CASSHHRNEQYF. The DNA of the CDR3 is TGTGCCAGCAGCCATCACAGAAACGAGCAGTACTTC.

This clonotype was counted between two and nine times. The chain uses TRBV4-3 and TRBJ1-4, with D maybe TRBD1 (6 bases). The CDR3 runs 15 residues. Germline V CDR1 and CDR2: LGHNA, YSLEER. V dropped 6 bases and J dropped 8 bases, with 19 bases sitting between them. CDR3 sequence (DNA): TGCGCCAGCAGGACGGGACACCGTGGGGCCGAAAAACTGTTTTTT. Encoded protein: CASRTGHRGAEKLFF.

A remark on this clonotype: A read error may account for a junction end that differs from germline. The gene calls are TRBV7-8 and TRBJ2-7; D perhaps matches TRBD2 (5 bases). The CDR3 contains 15 residues. The germline V gene has CDR1 SGHVS and CDR2 FQNEAQ. The CDR3: CASSIAATGSYEQYF. In nucleotides, the CDR3 is TGTGCCAGCAGCATAGCAGCGACGGGGTCCTACGAGCAGTACTTC.

A single count supports this clonotype. A read error may produce the germline difference seen at one junction end. The CDR3 protein is CSVSGTSRTGADTQYF. CDR3 coding DNA: TGCAGCGTTTCTGGGACCTCCCGGACAGGGGCAGACACGCAGTATTTT. This chain uses TRBV29-1 with TRBJ2-3, with 9 bases aligning to TRBD1. The CDR3 loop spans 16 amino acids. The germline V gene has CDR1 SQVTM and CDR2 ANQGSEA.

The chain couples TRBV2 to TRBJ1-1, with a weak D call TRBD1 (5 bases). V lost 4 bases and J lost 0, with 9 bases in between. The CDR3 length is 14 residues. CDR1 SNHLY and CDR2 FYNNEI come from the germline V gene. The CDR3 sequence is CASSVRGMNTEAFF. CDR3 in DNA: TGTGCCAGCAGTGTACGGGGCATGAACACTGAAGCTTTCTTT.

This sequence joins TRBV10-3 and TRBJ1-1; D uncertain. Trimming removed 10 bases from V and 1 base from J, with 13 bases in between. CDR1 and CDR2 from the germline V gene are ENHRY and SYGVKD. The CDR3 covers 13 residues. The CDR3 nucleotides are TGTGCCACCAGAGGAGACGGGAACACTGAAGCTTTCTTT. Amino acids: CATRGDGNTEAFF.

The V and J genes are TRBV20-1 and TRBJ1-5; perhaps TRBD1 as D (5 bases). Germline V gene lookup returns CDR1 DFQATT and CDR2 SNEGSKA (reference sequence). Trimming left V 5 bases short and J 0 bases short, with 11 bases between. CDR3 length equals 14 residues. The CDR3 DNA reads as TGCAGTGCTTGGCAGGGAAATAGCAATCAGCCCCAGCATTTT. Encoded protein: CSAWQGNSNQPQHF.

The table lists this clonotype with a few counts. This chain links TRBV7-8 with TRBJ2-3; TRBD1 might be the D (6 bases). V was cut by 3 bases and J by 2 bases, with 12 bases left in between. The CDR3 sequence is 15 residues long. The germline V gene encodes CDR1 SGHVS and CDR2 FQNEAQ. CDR3 protein: CASSFGQQDTDTQYF. The CDR3 DNA reads as TGTGCCAGCAGCTTCGGACAGCAAGACACAGATACGCAGTATTTT.

This clonotype was seen only a few times. The rearrangement joins TRBV5-1 to TRBJ2-7; TRBD1 aligns across 8 bases. The CDR3 sequence is 15 residues long. After removal of 0 bases from V and 2 bases from J, the junction contained 4 bases not matched to a gene. Germline CDR1 is SGHRS and CDR2 is YFSETQ. CDR3 nucleotide sequence: TGCGCCAGCAGCTTGGCGGAACAGGGGGCCTACGAGCAGTACTTC. It translates to CASSLAEQGAYEQYF.